The present T cell receptor beta chain was sequenced within a study of Graves' ophthalmopathy and Graves' hyperthyroidism. This clonotype has a count of ten or more. The antigen remains undetermined. RNA transcripts were the source from which TCR beta CDR3 regions were amplified. After a first-round RT-PCR with HTBI primers, a second-round multiplex PCR was run. In TCRdb, the multiplex PCR reads were re-called with MiXCR into one record per CDR3 protein. This sample has almost 750,000 distinct CDR3 sequences; 40% occur once, and the top ten carry roughly 45%. Findings and caveats of the study: Separation of ophthalmopathy from stable hyperthyroidism was achieved by a 13-signature model, at about 91% sensitivity and approximately 84% specificity.

The V gene's germline CDR1 is ENHRY and CDR2 SYGVKD. The CDR3 is made up of 12 amino acids. With V trimmed by 6 bases and J by 7 bases, 2 bases remained unmatched. Sequenced input: peripheral blood. This TCR was recovered from an adult man with Graves' ophthalmopathy. V gene TRBV10-3 combines with J gene TRBJ1-5; 8 positions match TRBD1. For the CDR3, the DNA is TGTGCCATCAGATCAGGGGGCCAGCCCCAGCATTTT. Translation: CAIRSGGQPQHF.